Here is one T cell receptor (beta chain) with its context. No cognate antigen has been identified for it. Per-base qualities were not stored, and no clone one base away is much larger. These data are taken from a study of identical twins' blood T cells (dated by TCRdb to the early 2010s). Some background on the complete study: The approximately 12 libraries, six for the alpha chain and six for the beta chain, yielded 50 million or so Illumina reads in total. To assess how genetics influences repertoire formation, the study used next-generation sequencing to compare the TCR alpha and beta chain repertoires of three pairs of monozygous twins. Beyond this particular receptor, the publication reports: Validation by independent studies was stated to be required for the proposed role of the TCRalpha J segment in MHC recognition during thymic selection. V gene usage, even among non-selected out-of-frame TCRbeta clonotypes, was reported to be markedly more similar within twin pairs than between unrelated donors. The number of CDR3 clonotypes shared between two donors was mainly determined by the product of the cloneset sizes of the two donors, and no clear deviation from this trend was shown by twins. Because the twins were raised together, environmental influences could not be ruled out as an explanation for the similarity between twins. Looking at the most abundant TCRbeta clonotypes, every donor had more CDR3 sequences in common with her twin than with unrelated donors.

Six healthy women forming three monozygous twin pairs were used as donors. All three twin pairs had been reared together and were thought likely to have met the same infectious agents and vaccines. TCR cDNA libraries were prepared from RNA that was isolated from peripheral blood mononuclear cells. The CDR3, cysteine through phenylalanine, is 13 amino acids long. The CDR3 DNA has 39 bases and is translated from base 1. CDR1 is given as SNHLY and CDR2 as FYNNEI, both from the germline V gene. The trim is 10 bases for V and 2 bases for J, with a gap of 12 bases between the germline ends. Library preparation was by 5' RACE. Sequencing took place on an Illumina Genome Analyzer IIx. The RNA-based TCR cDNA libraries were made using a previously described protocol that was modified in several ways. To prevent cross-contamination, barcodes specific to each sample were added to both ends of every TCR cDNA library during cDNA synthesis and amplification. Regarding the original processing steps: Each individual had between about 95,000 and nearly 550,000 identified clonotypes, and each library contained roughly 2 to 3.6 million CDR3-containing reads. Reads with improper barcode index combinations were discarded, and clonesets were then built for each library with the MiTCR software. While assembling CDR3 clonotypes, MiTCR corrected PCR and sequencing errors and either filtered or rescued low-quality reads. Artificial out-of-frame clonotypes were mapped to in-frame sequences, with one indel allowed in the CDR3, and then removed. V and J gene usage similarity between donors was measured as Jensen-Shannon divergence divided by mean entropy. TCRdb itself trimmed the public reads at Q25 with fastp, ran MiXCR and retained productive beta chains. Each record represents a unique CDR3 protein, reported with the most common genes and DNA among its rows. TCRdb's processing, not the authors' own work, is the source of the V and J calls. This sample comprises 300,000 to 450,000 distinct CDR3 sequences, roughly 31% of them detected only once. The ten top clones hold about 6.1% of the sample.

The sequence came from a woman aged 18-50 years in good health. The chain was built from TRBV2 and TRBJ1-5; the D segment could be TRBD1, given 6 matching bases. Sequenced material: PBMCs. The CDR3 amino acid sequence is: CAIGQTGNQPQHF. The DNA reads TGTGCCATTGGACAGACTGGCAATCAGCCCCAGCATTTT.